Below are 5 T cell receptor beta chains sequenced from a single sample in a study of T-cell reconstitution after alpha-beta-depleted transplantation in children (dated by TCRdb to 2015 to 2016). What the treatment or condition label conveys for this sample: allogeneic hematopoietic cell transplantation with graft depleted of TCRalphabeta T cells and CD19 B cells. The receptor library was made with PCR. The data were produced on an Illumina HiSeq 2500. To normalize quantification of the TCRbeta repertoire, the TCR libraries were built with molecular barcoding that relied on unique molecular identifiers. TCRdb applied fastp at Q25 and MiXCR to the public reads, then kept only in-frame beta chains. A single entry per CDR3 protein holds the most common genes and DNA from its merged rows. The sample contains a few hundred thousand distinct CDR3 sequences, 25% to 30% of them found a single time. The ten most abundant clones make up about a third of the sample.

Specimen: PBMCs, collected before TCRalphabeta/CD19-depleted stem cell transplant. The receptors here all came from a boy under two years old with Wiskott-Aldrich syndrome, due to receive a stem cell transplant.

The V gene is TRBV12-3 or TRBV12-4, the J gene TRBJ2-1, with 9 positions matching TRBD2. Trimming at V came to 4 bases and at J to 5 bases, leaving 9 bases not matched to a gene. There are 16 residues in the CDR3. The CDR3: CASSWGGLAPNNEQFF. The CDR3 region has the DNA TGTGCCAGCAGTTGGGGAGGACTAGCGCCAAACAATGAGCAGTTCTTC.

This clonotype was counted a few times. V and J are TRBV5-1 and TRBJ1-4; the D is unclear. The CDR3 runs to 14 residues. Between the trimmed V and J ends, which lost 1 base and 3 bases, there was a span of 7 bases. Germline assignment: CDR1 SGHRS and CDR2 YFSETQ. CDR3 protein: CASSLFGANEKLFF. The CDR3 DNA reads as TGCGCCAGCAGCTTGTTCGGGGCTAATGAAAAACTGTTTTTT.

The rearrangement links TRBV12-3 or TRBV12-4 to TRBJ2-1; D is perhaps TRBD2 (6 bases). Trimming pared 3 bases from V and 6 bases from J, leaving 15 bases between. This CDR3 is built from 15 residues. DNA for the CDR3: TGTGCCAGCAGTTTGATCCCGCAGGGAGGCAATGAGCAGTTCTTC. It specifies CASSLIPQGGNEQFF.

This clonotype turned up a few times. The gene calls are TRBV12-3 or TRBV12-4 and TRBJ2-7; D gene unclear. This CDR3 region has 11 residues. Trimming left V 6 bases short and J 9 bases short, with 12 bases between. CDR3 residues: CASSSSALQYF. The DNA of the CDR3 is TGTGCCAGCAGCTCAAGCGCTTTGCAGTACTTC.

The table lists this clonotype with a few counts. The V call is TRBV27, the J call TRBJ2-2; 9 bases align to TRBD1. V was clipped by 2 bases and J by 2 bases; unmatched bases: 3. The germline V gene encodes CDR1 MNHEY and CDR2 SMNVEV (reference sequence). This CDR3 is built from 16 residues. For the CDR3, the DNA is TGTGCCAGCAGTTTAAGGGGACAGGGTAACACCGGGGAGCTGTTTTTT. Its protein product is CASSLRGQGNTGELFF.